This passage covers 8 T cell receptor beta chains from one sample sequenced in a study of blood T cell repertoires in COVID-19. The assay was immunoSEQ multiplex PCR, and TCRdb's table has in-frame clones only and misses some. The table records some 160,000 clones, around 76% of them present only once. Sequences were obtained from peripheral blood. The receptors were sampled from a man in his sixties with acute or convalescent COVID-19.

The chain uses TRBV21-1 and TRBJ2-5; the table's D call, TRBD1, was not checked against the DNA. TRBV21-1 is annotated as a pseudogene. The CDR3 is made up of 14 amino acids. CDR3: CASSNKGMGETQYF. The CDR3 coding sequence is TGTGCCAGCAGCAACAAGGGGATGGGAGAGACCCAGTACTTC.

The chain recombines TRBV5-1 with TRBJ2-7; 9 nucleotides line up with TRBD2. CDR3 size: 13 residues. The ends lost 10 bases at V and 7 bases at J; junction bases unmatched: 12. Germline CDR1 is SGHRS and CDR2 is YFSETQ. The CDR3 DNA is TGCGCCTCCGGGGATAGCGGGAGTAAGGAGCAGTACTTC. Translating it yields CASGDSGSKEQYF.

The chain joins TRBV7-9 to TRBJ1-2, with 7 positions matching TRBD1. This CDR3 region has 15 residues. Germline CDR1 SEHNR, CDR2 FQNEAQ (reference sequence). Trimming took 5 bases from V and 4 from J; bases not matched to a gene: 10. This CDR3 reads CASSQGTANFYGYTF. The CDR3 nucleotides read TGTGCCAGCAGCCAAGGGACAGCTAACTTCTATGGCTACACCTTC. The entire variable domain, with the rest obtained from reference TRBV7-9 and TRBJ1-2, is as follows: DTGVSQNPRHKITKRGQNVTFRCDPISEHNRLYWYRQTLGQGPEFLTYFQNEAQLEKSRLLSDRFSAERPKGSFSTLEIQRTEQGDSAMYLCASSQGTANFYGYTFGSGTRLTVV.

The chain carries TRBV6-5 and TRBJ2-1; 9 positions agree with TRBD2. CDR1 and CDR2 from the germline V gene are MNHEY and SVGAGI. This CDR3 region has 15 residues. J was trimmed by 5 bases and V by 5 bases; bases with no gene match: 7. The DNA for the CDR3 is TGTGCCAGCAGTCTCGCAGGACTAGCGAACAATGAGCAGTTCTTC. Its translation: CASSLAGLANNEQFF.

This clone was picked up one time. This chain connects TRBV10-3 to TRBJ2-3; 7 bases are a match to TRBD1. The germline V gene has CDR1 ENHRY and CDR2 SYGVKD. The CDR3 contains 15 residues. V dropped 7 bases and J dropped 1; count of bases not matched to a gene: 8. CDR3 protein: CAITAQGRGTDTQYF. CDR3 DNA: TGTGCCATCACCGCACAGGGGCGAGGCACAGATACGCAGTATTTT.

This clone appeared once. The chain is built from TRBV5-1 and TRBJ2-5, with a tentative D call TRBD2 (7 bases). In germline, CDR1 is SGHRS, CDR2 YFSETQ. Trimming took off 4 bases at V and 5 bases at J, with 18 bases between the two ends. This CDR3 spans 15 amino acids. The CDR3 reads CASSPQGGDWETQYF. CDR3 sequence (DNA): TGCGCCAGCAGCCCGCAAGGGGGGGACTGGGAGACCCAGTACTTC.

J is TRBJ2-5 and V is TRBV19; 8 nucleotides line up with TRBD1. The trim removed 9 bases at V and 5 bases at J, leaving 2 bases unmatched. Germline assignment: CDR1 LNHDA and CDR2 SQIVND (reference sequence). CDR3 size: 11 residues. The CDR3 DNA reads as TGTGCCAGCACAGGGGGGGAGACCCAGTACTTC. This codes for CASTGGETQYF.

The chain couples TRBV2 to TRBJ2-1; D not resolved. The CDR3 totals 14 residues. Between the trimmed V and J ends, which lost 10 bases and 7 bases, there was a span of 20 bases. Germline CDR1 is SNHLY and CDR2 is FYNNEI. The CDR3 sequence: CATDPTESGNEQFF. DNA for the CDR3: TGTGCCACAGACCCGACCGAATCGGGTAATGAGCAGTTCTTC. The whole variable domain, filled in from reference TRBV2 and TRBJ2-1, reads EPEVTQTPSHQVTQMGQEVILRCVPISNHLYFYWYRQILGQKVEFLVSFYNNEISEKSEIFDDQFSVERPDGSNFTLKIRSTKLEDSAMYFCATDPTESGNEQFFGPGTRLTVL.